These 27 T cell receptor beta chains were all obtained from the same sample, sequenced in a study of control samples from healthy donors and cancer patients. Method: immunoSEQ multiplex PCR; TCRdb's copy keeps in-frame clones and lacks some. There are 65,000 to 80,000 clones in the sample; about 89% occur only once, and roughly a tenth lies in the top ten. Sequences were obtained from PBMCs. These receptors all come from a woman in her 50s with colorectal cancer.

The rearrangement uses TRBV21-1 and TRBJ2-7; the table's TRBD1 call for D was not verified on the DNA. TRBV21-1 is an annotated pseudogene. The CDR3 runs to 17 residues. The CDR3 nucleotides read TGTGCCAGCAGCAAAAAGACCGGGACAGGGAGCTCCTACGAGCAGTACGTC. Translated, it gives CASSKKTGTGSSYEQYV.

The rearrangement links TRBV6-5 to TRBJ1-2; 7 bases fit TRBD1. This CDR3 has 15 amino acids. V shed 9 bases, J shed 5 bases, and the junction held 15 bases outside the gene matches. The germline V gene has CDR1 MNHEY and CDR2 SVGAGI. The CDR3 loop is CASSPSGTELYGYTF. The CDR3 DNA reads as TGTGCCAGTTCTCCTTCCGGGACAGAACTATATGGCTACACCTTC.

The chain couples TRBV5-1 to TRBJ1-4; 9 nucleotides align to TRBD1. Germline CDR1 SGHRS, CDR2 YFSETQ. Trimming removed 2 bases from V and 8 bases from J; junction bases left unmatched: 7. This CDR3 region has 15 residues. The CDR3 protein is CASSLEQGAGEKLFF. CDR3 in DNA: TGCGCCAGCAGCTTAGAACAGGGGGCAGGGGAAAAACTGTTTTTT.

This clone was counted a single time. The chain carries TRBV5-1 and TRBJ1-2, with D possibly matching TRBD1 (5 bases). This CDR3 is 16 amino acids long. The ends were cut back, 0 bases at V and 3 bases at J, with 15 bases in the middle. Looked up from germline, CDR1 is SGHRS and CDR2 is YFSETQ. CDR3 nucleotides: TGCGCCAGCAGCTTGGTACCGGGGCTTACAGACTATGGCTACACCTTC. Protein product: CASSLVPGLTDYGYTF.

This clone was found a few times. J is TRBJ1-2 and V is TRBV2; a weak D match, TRBD1 (5 bases). Germline CDR1 is SNHLY and CDR2 is FYNNEI. V lost 0 bases to trimming and J lost 8 bases, with 10 bases between them. The CDR3 covers 13 residues. Here the CDR3 reads CASSEAGVWGYTF. The CDR3 region has the DNA TGTGCCAGCAGTGAAGCGGGGGTATGGGGCTACACCTTC.

The chain employs TRBV2 and TRBJ2-1; TRBD1 is a possible D gene (6 bases). The CDR3 is made up of 13 amino acids. V lost 5 bases to trimming and J lost 8 bases, with 13 bases between them. Per germline, CDR1 SNHLY and CDR2 FYNNEI. The CDR3 spells CASSILRGDEQFF. Written as DNA, the CDR3 is TGTGCCAGCAGTATACTCAGGGGCGATGAGCAGTTCTTC. The whole variable domain, remainder taken from reference TRBV2 and TRBJ2-1, is EPEVTQTPSHQVTQMGQEVILRCVPISNHLYFYWYRQILGQKVEFLVSFYNNEISEKSEIFDDQFSVERPDGSNFTLKIRSTKLEDSAMYFCASSILRGDEQFFGPGTRLTVL.

This chain connects TRBV19 to TRBJ1-1, with D possibly matching TRBD1 (6 bases). Trimming stripped 3 bases from V and 4 bases from J, with 15 bases between. Germline V gene lookup returns CDR1 LNHDA and CDR2 SQIVND (reference sequence). The CDR3 covers 15 residues. CDR3 in amino acids: CASSIFGGAGTEAFF. The CDR3 DNA is TGTGCCAGTAGTATCTTTGGGGGCGCGGGCACTGAAGCTTTCTTT.

The V and J genes are TRBV30 and TRBJ2-1; 8 positions agree with TRBD2. CDR3 size: 16 residues. V was clipped by 0 bases and J by 6 bases; unmatched bases: 10. Germline-derived CDR1 and CDR2 are GTSNPN and SVGIG (reference sequence). The CDR3 DNA follows: TGTGCCTGGAGTGTACCTATCCTAGCGGGCCGCAATGAGCAGTTCTTC. It yields the protein CAWSVPILAGRNEQFF.

The chain combines TRBV30 with TRBJ2-1; 8 nucleotides align to TRBD2. This CDR3 comprises 13 residues. Germline V gives CDR1 GTSNPN, CDR2 SVGIG (reference sequence). The ends lost 0 bases at V and 10 bases at J; junction bases unmatched: 5. The CDR3, as DNA: TGTGCCTGGAGTGTACGGGTAGCGGGGGAGCAGTTCTTC. It is translated as CAWSVRVAGEQFF.

The chain uses TRBV6-1 and TRBJ1-4; D might be TRBD1 (5 bases). Germline assignment: CDR1 MNHNS and CDR2 SASEGT. V lost 3 bases and J 8 bases, leaving 13 bases between the germline ends. The CDR3 has 14 residues. In DNA, the CDR3 is TGTGCCAGCAGTGATTGGGGCGCCGGGGAAAAACTGTTTTTT. Translated: CASSDWGAGEKLFF.

V usage is TRBV12-5 and J usage is TRBJ2-1, with 9 positions matching TRBD1. The CDR3 is 14 amino acids. From germline, CDR1 is LGHNT and CDR2 FRNRAP. The trim removed 6 bases at V and 3 bases at J, leaving 3 bases unmatched. CDR3 sequence (DNA): TGTGCTAGTGGGACGGGACAGGGCTACAATGAGCAGTTCTTC. Protein: CASGTGQGYNEQFF.

The chain carries TRBV6-2 or TRBV6-3 and TRBJ1-2; possibly TRBD1 for D (5 bases). With 4 bases removed from V and 4 bases from J, the gap between germline ends came to 16 bases. Germline V gives CDR1 MNHEY, CDR2 SVGEGT. There are 15 residues in the CDR3. DNA for the CDR3: TGTGCCAGCAGTTGGATCTCCGGGACGACCTATGGCTACACCTTC. Encoded protein: CASSWISGTTYGYTF.

V is TRBV7-8 and J is TRBJ2-7; TRBD1 matches 9 bases. The CDR3 contains 14 residues. CDR1 and CDR2 from the germline V gene are SGHVS and FQNEAQ. J lost 3 bases, V lost 5 bases, and 5 bases had no gene match. The chain's CDR3 is CASSPRDRVYEQYV. CDR3 bases: TGTGCCAGCAGCCCAAGGGACAGGGTCTACGAGCAGTACGTC.

This clone was observed a handful of times. V is TRBV6-2 or TRBV6-3 and J is TRBJ1-1; D perhaps matches TRBD1 (6 bases). CDR1 is MNHEY, CDR2 SVGEGT, per germline. The CDR3 extends over 17 amino acids. V lost 3 bases, J lost 3 bases, and 20 bases lay in between. For the CDR3, the DNA is TGTGCCAGCAGTTATCTTTCAGGGGCCCCTGGGGACACTGAAGCTTTCTTT. Its protein is CASSYLSGAPGDTEAFF.

The chain carries TRBV19 and TRBJ2-6; 10 bases are shared with TRBD1. Germline CDR1 and CDR2: LNHDA and SQIVND (reference sequence). The CDR3 has 17 residues. The V segment lost 4 bases and the J segment 3 bases; nucleotides outside the gene matches: 6. The CDR3 sequence: CASSTGQGNIGANVLTF. The DNA for the CDR3 is TGTGCCAGTAGTACGGGACAGGGGAACATTGGGGCCAACGTCCTGACTTTC.

J is TRBJ1-3 and V is TRBV3-1 (or the pseudogene TRBV3-2); unclear D gene. Looked up from germline, CDR1 is LGHDT and CDR2 is YNNKEL (reference sequence). This CDR3 comprises 13 residues. V lost 6 bases and J 4 bases, leaving 10 bases between the germline ends. In DNA form, the CDR3 reads TGTGCCAGCAGGAGTCAAGGGGGAAACACCATATATTTT. It is translated as CASRSQGGNTIYF.

For this clone: In the same sample, other DNA sequences code for this CDR3. This chain links TRBV12-3 or TRBV12-4 with TRBJ1-1; D gene unclear. Deletions cut 8 bases from V and 0 bases from J, with 10 bases between. The CDR3 contains 13 residues. The CDR3 bases are TGTGCCAGCTCCTTCGGACTGAACACTGAAGCTTTCTTT. As protein: CASSFGLNTEAFF.

The rearrangement links TRBV6-4 to TRBJ2-7; no firm D call. CDR3 length: 15 residues. Germline V gene sequence: CDR1 MRHNA, CDR2 SNTAGT. Trimming removed 0 bases from V and 2 bases from J, with 11 bases in between. The CDR3 is CASSDSGFFAYEQYV. The CDR3 nucleotides are TGTGCCAGCAGTGACTCGGGATTCTTCGCCTACGAGCAGTACGTC.

This rearrangement joins TRBV30 to TRBJ1-6; D is uncertain. The CDR3 sequence is 12 residues long. Germline CDR1 and CDR2: GTSNPN and SVGIG (reference sequence). Trimming shortened V by 3 bases and J by 13 bases, and 13 bases separated the two germline ends. CDR3 sequence: CAWSEDSWPLHF. CDR3 bases: TGTGCCTGGAGCGAGGACTCTTGGCCCCTCCACTTT.

The chain recombines TRBV7-2 with TRBJ2-2; D perhaps matches TRBD1 (5 bases). The CDR3 contains 16 residues. Germline V lookup: CDR1 SGHTA, CDR2 FQGNSA. The ends were cut back, 5 bases at V and 0 bases at J, with 13 bases in the middle. The CDR3 loop is CASSDSRTANTGELFF. As DNA, the CDR3 is TGTGCCAGCAGCGACAGTCGGACGGCGAACACCGGGGAGCTGTTTTTT.

The rearrangement joins TRBV5-1 to TRBJ2-2; D tentatively reads TRBD1 or TRBD2 (5 bases each). In germline, CDR1 is SGHRS, CDR2 YFSETQ. This CDR3 region has 15 residues. The germline V and J ends were trimmed by 1 base and 1 base, with 8 bases remaining between them. The CDR3 reads CASSLQGENTGELFF. In DNA form, the CDR3 reads TGCGCCAGCAGCTTGCAGGGAGAGAACACCGGGGAGCTGTTTTTT.

This sequence joins TRBV6-5 and TRBJ2-7; TRBD1 might be the D (6 bases). Trimming took 0 bases from V and 3 from J, leaving 12 bases between them. CDR1 is MNHEY and CDR2 is SVGAGI in the germline V gene. The CDR3 is 15 amino acids. CDR3 DNA: TGTGCCAGCAGTTACTCGGCGGACAGCTTCTACGAGCAGTACGTC. It codes for CASSYSADSFYEQYV.

The genes are TRBV3-1 (or the pseudogene TRBV3-2) and TRBJ2-6; 7 nucleotides align to TRBD1. Germline values: CDR1 LGHDT, CDR2 YNNKEL (reference sequence). With V trimmed by 4 bases and J by 4 bases, 7 bases remained unmatched. This CDR3 comprises 16 residues. CDR3: CASSRAQGSGANVLTF. The DNA of the CDR3 is TGTGCCAGCAGCCGAGCACAGGGGTCAGGGGCCAACGTCCTGACTTTC.

This CDR3 reads CASSERAGYETQYF. The DNA of the CDR3 is TGTGCCAGCAGTGAACGGGCAGGGTATGAGACCCAGTACTTC. This chain joins TRBV25-1 and TRBJ2-5; TRBD1 is a possible D gene (5 bases). V was pared by 2 bases and J by 5 bases, with 12 bases between. CDR3 length: 14 residues. CDR1 is MGHDK, CDR2 SYGVNS, per germline.

The chain employs TRBV3-1 (or the pseudogene TRBV3-2) and TRBJ2-1, with TRBD2 matching over 10 bases. The ends lost 1 base at V and 4 bases at J; junction bases unmatched: 4. CDR1 and CDR2 from the germline V gene are LGHDT and YNNKEL (reference sequence). This CDR3 has 16 amino acids. The CDR3 here is CASSQGSGGIYNEQFF. Written as DNA, the CDR3 is TGTGCCAGCAGCCAAGGTAGCGGGGGGATATACAATGAGCAGTTCTTC.

The chain employs TRBV1 and TRBJ2-5; the D call of TRBD2 is as the table states it, not checked on the DNA. TRBV1 is a pseudogene segment. CDR3 length: 15 residues. CDR3 bases: TGCACCAGCAGCCTCCAAAGGACTTTCTGCGGGGGCTGTTACTTC. Translating it yields CTSSLQRTFCGGCYF.

The chain joins TRBV18 to TRBJ1-1; D is unresolved. The CDR3 extends over 16 amino acids. Trimming removed 5 bases at V and 0 bases at J, with 16 bases between. Germline assignment: CDR1 KGHSH and CDR2 LQKENI. CDR3 protein: CASSGSAVTLNTEAFF. The CDR3, as DNA: TGTGCCAGCTCAGGGTCAGCGGTCACCTTGAACACTGAAGCTTTCTTT.